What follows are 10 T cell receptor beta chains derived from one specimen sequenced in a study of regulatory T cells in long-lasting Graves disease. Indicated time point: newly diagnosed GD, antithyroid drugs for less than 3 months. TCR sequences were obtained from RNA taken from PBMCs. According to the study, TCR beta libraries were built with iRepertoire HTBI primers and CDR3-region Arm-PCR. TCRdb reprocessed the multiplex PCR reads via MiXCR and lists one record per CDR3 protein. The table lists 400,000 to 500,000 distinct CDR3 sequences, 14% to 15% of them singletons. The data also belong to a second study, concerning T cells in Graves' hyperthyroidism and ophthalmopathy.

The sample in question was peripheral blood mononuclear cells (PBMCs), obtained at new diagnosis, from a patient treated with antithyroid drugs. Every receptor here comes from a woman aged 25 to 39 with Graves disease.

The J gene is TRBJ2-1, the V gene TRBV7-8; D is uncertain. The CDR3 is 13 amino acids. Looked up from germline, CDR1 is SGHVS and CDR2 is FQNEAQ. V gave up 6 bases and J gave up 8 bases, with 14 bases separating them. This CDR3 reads CASRQPNSDEQFF. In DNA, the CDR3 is TGTGCCAGCAGGCAACCGAATTCGGATGAGCAGTTCTTC.

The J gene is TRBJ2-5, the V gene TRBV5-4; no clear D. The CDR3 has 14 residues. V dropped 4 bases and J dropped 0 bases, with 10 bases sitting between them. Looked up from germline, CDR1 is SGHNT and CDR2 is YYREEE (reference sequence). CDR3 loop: CASSGTTYQETQYF. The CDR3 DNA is TGTGCCAGCAGCGGAACGACTTACCAAGAGACCCAGTACTTC. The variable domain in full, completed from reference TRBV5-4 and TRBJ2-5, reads ETGVTQSPTHLIKTRGQQVTLRCSSQSGHNTVSWYQQALGQGPQFIFQYYREEENGRGNFPPRFSGLQFPNYSSELNVNALELDDSALYLCASSGTTYQETQYFGPGTRLLVL.

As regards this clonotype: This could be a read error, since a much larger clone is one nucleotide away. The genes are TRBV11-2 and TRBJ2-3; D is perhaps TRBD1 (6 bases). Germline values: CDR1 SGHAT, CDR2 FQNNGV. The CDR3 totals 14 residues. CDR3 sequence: CASSPPAATGTQYF. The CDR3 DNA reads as TGTGCCAGCAGCCCACCGGCGGCGACAGGTACGCAGTATTTT.

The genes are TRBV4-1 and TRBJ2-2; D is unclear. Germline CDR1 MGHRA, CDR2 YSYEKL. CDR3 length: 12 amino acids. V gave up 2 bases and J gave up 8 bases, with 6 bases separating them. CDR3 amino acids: CASSQYRGELFF. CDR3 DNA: TGCGCCAGCAGCCAATATAGGGGGGAGCTGTTTTTT.

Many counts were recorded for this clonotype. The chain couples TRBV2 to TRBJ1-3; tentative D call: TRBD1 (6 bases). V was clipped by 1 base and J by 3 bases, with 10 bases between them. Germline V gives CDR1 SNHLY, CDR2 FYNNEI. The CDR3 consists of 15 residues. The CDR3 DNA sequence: TGTGCCAGCAGTGAAGAGGGACAAGGTGGAAACACCATATATTTT. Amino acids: CASSEEGQGGNTIYF.

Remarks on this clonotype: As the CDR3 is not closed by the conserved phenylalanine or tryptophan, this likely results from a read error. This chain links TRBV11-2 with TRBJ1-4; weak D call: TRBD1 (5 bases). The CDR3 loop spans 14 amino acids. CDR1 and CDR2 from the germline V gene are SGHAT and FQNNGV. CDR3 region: CASSPRETNKKLFS. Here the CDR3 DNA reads TGTGCCAGCAGCCCCAGGGAGACTAATAAAAAACTGTTTTCT.

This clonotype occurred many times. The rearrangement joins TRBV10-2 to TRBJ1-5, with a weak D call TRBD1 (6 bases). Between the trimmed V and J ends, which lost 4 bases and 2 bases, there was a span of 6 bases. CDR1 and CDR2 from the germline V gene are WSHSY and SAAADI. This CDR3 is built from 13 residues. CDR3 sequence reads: CASSAGGNQPQHF. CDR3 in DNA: TGCGCCAGCAGTGCAGGGGGCAATCAGCCCCAGCATTTT.

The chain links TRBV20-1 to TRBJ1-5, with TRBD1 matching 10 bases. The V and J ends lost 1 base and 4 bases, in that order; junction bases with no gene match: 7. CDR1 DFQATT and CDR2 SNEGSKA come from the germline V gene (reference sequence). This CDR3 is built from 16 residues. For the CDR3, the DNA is TGCAGTGCTAGAGCTTGGACAGGGGGATGGAATCAGCCCCAGCATTTT. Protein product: CSARAWTGGWNQPQHF.

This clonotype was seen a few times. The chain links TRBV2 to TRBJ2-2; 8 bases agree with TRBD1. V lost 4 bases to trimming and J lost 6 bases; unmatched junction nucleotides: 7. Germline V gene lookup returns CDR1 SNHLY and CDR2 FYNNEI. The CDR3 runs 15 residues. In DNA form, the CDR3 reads TGTGCCAGCAGTGGTACAGGGGGAATGGCCGGGGAGCTGTTTTTT. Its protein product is CASSGTGGMAGELFF. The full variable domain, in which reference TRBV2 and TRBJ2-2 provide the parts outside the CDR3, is EPEVTQTPSHQVTQMGQEVILRCVPISNHLYFYWYRQILGQKVEFLVSFYNNEISEKSEIFDDQFSVERPDGSNFTLKIRSTKLEDSAMYFCASSGTGGMAGELFFGEGSRLTVL.

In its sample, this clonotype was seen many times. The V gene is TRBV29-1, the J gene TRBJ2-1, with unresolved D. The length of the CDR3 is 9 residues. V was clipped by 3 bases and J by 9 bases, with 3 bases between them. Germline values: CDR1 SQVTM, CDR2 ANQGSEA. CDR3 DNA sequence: TGCAGCGTTGACCCTGAGCAGTTCTTC. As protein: CSVDPEQFF.